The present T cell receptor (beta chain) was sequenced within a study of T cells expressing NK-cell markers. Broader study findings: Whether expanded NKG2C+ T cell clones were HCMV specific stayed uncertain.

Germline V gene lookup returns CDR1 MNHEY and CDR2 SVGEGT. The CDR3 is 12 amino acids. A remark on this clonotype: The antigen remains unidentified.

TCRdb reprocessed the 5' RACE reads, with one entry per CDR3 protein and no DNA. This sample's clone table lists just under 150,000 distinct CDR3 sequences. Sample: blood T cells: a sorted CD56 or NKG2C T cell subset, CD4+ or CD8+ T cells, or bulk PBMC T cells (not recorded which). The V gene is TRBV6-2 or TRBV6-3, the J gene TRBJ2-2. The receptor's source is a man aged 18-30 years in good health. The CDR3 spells CASSVDTGELFF.